Listed below are T cell receptor beta chains from one sample, sequenced in a study of cytomegalovirus exposure and HLA in healthy donors. Sequencing used immunoSEQ multiplex PCR; TCRdb keeps in-frame clones, though not all of them. Of about 190,000 clones listed, about four fifths are singletons. What was sequenced was PBMCs. These TCRs come from a man aged 25-45 years in good health and CMV-seropositive. The CDR3 runs from the conserved cysteine through the conserved F or W. D genes are given only for firm matches. Part of the rows lack a size; the others show once, few, many or a class for expanded clones.

j_call: TRBJ2-5
clone_size: -
v_call: TRBV7-3
d_call: -
cdr3_aa: CASSPVGLQETQYF
cdr3_nt: TGTGCCAGCAGCCCAGTGGGACTTCAAGAGACCCAGTACTTC

j_call: TRBJ2-2
clone_size: -
v_call: TRBV14
d_call: -
cdr3_aa: CASSQDSPYTGELFF
cdr3_nt: TGTGCCAGCAGCCAAGATAGCCCATACACCGGGGAGCTGTTTTTT

j_call: TRBJ2-5
clone_size: -
v_call: TRBV5-4
d_call: -
cdr3_aa: CASSLWGEETQYF
cdr3_nt: TGTGCCAGCAGCTTATGGGGGGAGGAGACCCAGTACTTC

j_call: TRBJ2-2
clone_size: -
v_call: TRBV29-1
d_call: -
cdr3_aa: CSVSSTGNTGELFF
cdr3_nt: TGCAGCGTTTCTTCGACAGGGAACACCGGGGAGCTGTTTTTT

j_call: TRBJ2-4
clone_size: few
v_call: TRBV2
d_call: TRBD2
cdr3_aa: CASRDKAGGLLGAKNIQYF
cdr3_nt: TGTGCCAGCAGGGACAAAGCGGGGGGTCTCTTGGGAGCCAAAAACATTCAGTACTTC

j_call: TRBJ1-1
clone_size: -
v_call: TRBV30
d_call: -
cdr3_aa: CAWPRRGAEATEAFF
cdr3_nt: TGTGCCTGGCCCCGCCGGGGGGCGGAGGCCACTGAAGCTTTCTTT

j_call: TRBJ2-5
clone_size: -
v_call: TRBV23-1
d_call: TRBD2
cdr3_aa: CASSQLASGRDLLETQYF
cdr3_nt: TGCGCCAGCAGTCAATTGGCTAGCGGGAGAGACCTATTAGAGACCCAGTACTTC

j_call: TRBJ2-5
clone_size: -
v_call: TRBV5-1
d_call: -
cdr3_aa: CASSLGAQETQYF
cdr3_nt: TGCGCCAGCAGCTTGGGGGCGCAAGAGACCCAGTACTTC

j_call: TRBJ2-7
clone_size: -
v_call: TRBV11-1
d_call: TRBD1
cdr3_aa: CASSADRGHEQYF
cdr3_nt: TGTGCCAGCTCGGCAGACAGGGGCCACGAGCAGTACTTC

j_call: TRBJ2-1
clone_size: -
v_call: TRBV27
d_call: TRBD2
cdr3_aa: CASSFGTSGGNEQFF
cdr3_nt: TGTGCCAGCAGTTTTGGGACTAGCGGGGGAAATGAGCAGTTCTTC

j_call: TRBJ1-4
clone_size: -
v_call: TRBV5-4
d_call: -
cdr3_aa: CASSGGDGVNEKLFF
cdr3_nt: TGTGCCAGCAGCGGGGGGGACGGCGTTAATGAAAAACTGTTTTTT

j_call: TRBJ2-7
clone_size: -
v_call: TRBV5-1
d_call: -
cdr3_aa: CASSLGEGLREQYF
cdr3_nt: TGCGCCAGCAGCTTGGGTGAGGGATTACGCGAGCAGTACTTC

j_call: TRBJ1-5
clone_size: -
v_call: TRBV7-2
d_call: -
cdr3_aa: CASSPTPGSNQPQHF
cdr3_nt: TGTGCCAGCAGCCCAACCCCAGGGAGCAATCAGCCCCAGCATTTT

j_call: TRBJ2-1
clone_size: -
v_call: TRBV7-2
d_call: -
cdr3_aa: CASSLTRDNEQFF
cdr3_nt: TGTGCCAGCAGCCTGACTAGAGACAATGAGCAGTTCTTC

j_call: TRBJ2-1
clone_size: few
v_call: TRBV15
d_call: -
cdr3_aa: CATGQGGGEYNEQFF
cdr3_nt: TGTGCCACCGGACAAGGGGGAGGGGAGTACAATGAGCAGTTCTTC

j_call: TRBJ2-7
clone_size: -
v_call: TRBV11-2
d_call: -
cdr3_aa: CASSLVHTGHYEQYF
cdr3_nt: TGTGCCAGCAGCTTAGTGCATACAGGACACTACGAGCAGTACTTC

j_call: TRBJ2-2
clone_size: -
v_call: TRBV18
d_call: -
cdr3_aa: CASSTYSGNTGELFF
cdr3_nt: TGTGCCAGCTCAACATATAGCGGGAACACCGGGGAGCTGTTTTTT

j_call: TRBJ1-3
clone_size: -
v_call: TRBV11-3
d_call: -
cdr3_aa: CASSAPFRCSGNTIYF
cdr3_nt: TGTGCCAGCAGCGCCCCCTTCCGGTGTTCTGGAAACACCATATATTTT

j_call: TRBJ1-2
clone_size: -
v_call: TRBV7-3
d_call: -
cdr3_aa: CASSLKSPGRAGGYTF
cdr3_nt: TGTGCCAGCAGCTTAAAATCCCCAGGGAGGGCAGGGGGCTACACCTTC

j_call: TRBJ1-5
clone_size: -
v_call: TRBV2
d_call: TRBD1
cdr3_aa: CASSRAGGARQPQHF
cdr3_nt: TGTGCCAGCAGCAGAGCAGGGGGCGCGAGGCAGCCCCAGCATTTT

j_call: TRBJ1-2
clone_size: -
v_call: TRBV7-9
d_call: TRBD1
cdr3_aa: CASSLGGGRGYGYTF
cdr3_nt: TGTGCCAGCAGCTTAGGAGGGGGCAGGGGCTATGGCTACACCTTC

j_call: TRBJ1-3
clone_size: few
v_call: TRBV21-1
d_call: -
cdr3_aa: CASSKAKRQGPDSGNTIYF
cdr3_nt: TGTGCCAGCAGCAAAGCTAAGAGACAGGGGCCCGACTCTGGAAACACCATATATTTT

j_call: TRBJ1-6
clone_size: -
v_call: TRBV4-3
d_call: -
cdr3_aa: CASSQAYNSPLHF
cdr3_nt: TGCGCCAGCAGCCAGGCTTATAATTCACCCCTCCACTTT

j_call: TRBJ2-2
clone_size: -
v_call: TRBV5-6
d_call: -
cdr3_aa: CASSLVLPGGELFF
cdr3_nt: TGTGCCAGCAGCTTAGTGCTACCTGGCGGGGAGCTGTTTTTT

j_call: TRBJ2-1
clone_size: few
v_call: TRBV7-2
d_call: TRBD1
cdr3_aa: CASSSNPGQFLYNEQFF
cdr3_nt: TGTGCCAGCAGCTCAAATCCGGGACAGTTTTTATACAATGAGCAGTTCTTC

j_call: TRBJ1-3
clone_size: -
v_call: TRBV9
d_call: TRBD1
cdr3_aa: CASSVETGAYGNTIYF
cdr3_nt: TGTGCCAGCAGCGTAGAGACAGGGGCTTACGGAAACACCATATATTTT

j_call: TRBJ1-2
clone_size: -
v_call: TRBV7-2
d_call: -
cdr3_aa: CASSARGGGGYGYTF
cdr3_nt: TGTGCCAGCAGCGCAAGAGGTGGGGGCGGCTATGGCTACACCTTC

j_call: TRBJ1-5
clone_size: -
v_call: TRBV7-2
d_call: -
cdr3_aa: CASSLVENQPQHF
cdr3_nt: TGTGCCAGCAGCTTGGTAGAAAATCAGCCCCAGCATTTT

j_call: TRBJ1-1
clone_size: -
v_call: TRBV9
d_call: -
cdr3_aa: CASSVAPRAEAFF
cdr3_nt: TGTGCCAGCAGCGTAGCCCCCAGGGCTGAAGCTTTCTTT

j_call: TRBJ2-7
clone_size: -
v_call: TRBV27
d_call: TRBD2
cdr3_aa: CASSRLAGNYEQYF
cdr3_nt: TGTGCCAGCAGTCGGTTAGCGGGAAACTACGAGCAGTACTTC

j_call: TRBJ1-3
clone_size: -
v_call: TRBV11-2
d_call: -
cdr3_aa: CASSLAQISGNTIYF
cdr3_nt: TGTGCCAGCAGCTTAGCGCAGATCTCTGGAAACACCATATATTTT

j_call: TRBJ1-5
clone_size: -
v_call: TRBV28
d_call: TRBD1
cdr3_aa: CASSFYDRGSNQPQHF
cdr3_nt: TGTGCCAGCAGTTTCTACGACAGGGGTAGCAATCAGCCCCAGCATTTT

j_call: TRBJ2-7
clone_size: -
v_call: TRBV10-2
d_call: -
cdr3_aa: CASSGLAETYEQYF
cdr3_nt: TGCGCCAGCAGTGGGTTAGCGGAGACCTACGAGCAGTACTTC

j_call: TRBJ1-1
clone_size: -
v_call: TRBV29-1
d_call: -
cdr3_aa: CSVGVRTANTEAFF
cdr3_nt: TGCAGCGTTGGGGTAAGGACAGCCAACACTGAAGCTTTCTTT

j_call: TRBJ2-7
clone_size: -
v_call: TRBV27
d_call: -
cdr3_aa: CASSLYGQRAYEQYF
cdr3_nt: TGTGCCAGCAGTTTATACGGTCAGAGGGCCTACGAGCAGTACTTC

j_call: TRBJ2-5
clone_size: -
v_call: TRBV18
d_call: TRBD2
cdr3_aa: CASSPRTSGSGAAQETQYF
cdr3_nt: TGTGCCAGCTCACCACGGACTAGCGGGAGTGGGGCGGCCCAAGAGACCCAGTACTTC

j_call: TRBJ2-5
clone_size: once
v_call: TRBV18
d_call: TRBD1
cdr3_aa: CASSQRQGGSETQYF
cdr3_nt: TGTGCCAGCTCACAAAGACAGGGCGGCTCAGAGACCCAGTACTTC

j_call: TRBJ2-2
clone_size: -
v_call: TRBV19
d_call: -
cdr3_aa: CASSMHSVTGELFF
cdr3_nt: TGTGCCAGTAGTATGCATTCGGTCACCGGGGAGCTGTTTTTT

j_call: TRBJ1-4
clone_size: few
v_call: TRBV5-6
d_call: -
cdr3_aa: CASSLPAAGNEKLFF
cdr3_nt: TGTGCCAGCAGCTTGCCGGCCGCGGGGAATGAAAAACTGTTTTTT

j_call: TRBJ1-5
clone_size: -
v_call: TRBV5-8
d_call: -
cdr3_aa: CASSFFNQPQHF
cdr3_nt: TGTGCCAGCAGCTTCTTTAATCAGCCCCAGCATTTT

j_call: TRBJ1-1
clone_size: -
v_call: TRBV6-5
d_call: TRBD1
cdr3_aa: CASSRQGMNTEAFF
cdr3_nt: TGTGCCAGCAGCCGACAGGGCATGAACACTGAAGCTTTCTTT

j_call: TRBJ2-3
clone_size: few
v_call: TRBV4-3
d_call: TRBD2
cdr3_aa: CASSRTSGSAADTQYF
cdr3_nt: TGCGCCAGCAGTCGTACTAGCGGGAGTGCTGCAGATACGCAGTATTTT

j_call: TRBJ1-1
clone_size: once
v_call: TRBV4-3
d_call: -
cdr3_aa: CASSQAGNSEAFF
cdr3_nt: TGCGCCAGCAGCCAAGCCGGGAACTCTGAAGCTTTCTTT

j_call: TRBJ2-1
clone_size: -
v_call: TRBV19
d_call: TRBD2
cdr3_aa: CASTLTSGNYNEQFF
cdr3_nt: TGTGCCAGTACCTTGACTAGCGGGAACTACAATGAGCAGTTCTTC

j_call: TRBJ2-5
clone_size: few
v_call: TRBV5-8
d_call: TRBD1
cdr3_aa: CASILQGAGETQYF
cdr3_nt: TGTGCCAGCATTCTACAGGGGGCAGGGGAGACCCAGTACTTC

j_call: TRBJ2-3
clone_size: -
v_call: TRBV25-1
d_call: TRBD1
cdr3_aa: CASSDRGGSDTQYF
cdr3_nt: TGTGCCAGCTCCGACAGGGGGGGATCAGATACGCAGTATTTT

j_call: TRBJ2-3
clone_size: -
v_call: TRBV7-2
d_call: -
cdr3_aa: CASSHGWNTQYF
cdr3_nt: TGTGCCAGCAGTCACGGGTGGAATACGCAGTATTTT

j_call: TRBJ1-4
clone_size: -
v_call: TRBV25-1
d_call: -
cdr3_aa: CASSFRGLEKLFF
cdr3_nt: TGTGCCAGCAGTTTCAGGGGTTTAGAAAAACTGTTTTTT

j_call: TRBJ2-4
clone_size: -
v_call: TRBV21-1
d_call: -
cdr3_aa: CASSIGDSRYF
cdr3_nt: TGTGCCAGCAGCATCGGGGATTCCCGGTACTTC

j_call: TRBJ2-7
clone_size: -
v_call: TRBV7-9
d_call: -
cdr3_aa: CSSSLGPGRTNSYEQYF
cdr3_nt: TGTTCCAGCAGCTTAGGGCCAGGGCGGACAAACTCCTACGAGCAGTACTTC

j_call: TRBJ2-7
clone_size: once
v_call: TRBV9
d_call: TRBD2
cdr3_aa: CASSVNSGRALEQYF
cdr3_nt: TGTGCCAGCAGCGTAAATAGCGGGAGGGCCCTCGAGCAGTACTTC